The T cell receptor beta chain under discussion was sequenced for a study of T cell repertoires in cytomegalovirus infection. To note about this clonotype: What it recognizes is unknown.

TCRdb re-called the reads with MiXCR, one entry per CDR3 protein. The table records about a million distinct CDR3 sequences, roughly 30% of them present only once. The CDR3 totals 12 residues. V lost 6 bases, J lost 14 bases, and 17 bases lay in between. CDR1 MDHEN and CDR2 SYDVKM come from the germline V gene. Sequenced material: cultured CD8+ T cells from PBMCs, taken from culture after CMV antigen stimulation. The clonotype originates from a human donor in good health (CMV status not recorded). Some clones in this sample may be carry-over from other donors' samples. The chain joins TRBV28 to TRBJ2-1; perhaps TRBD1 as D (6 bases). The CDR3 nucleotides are TGTGCCAGCAGCCCCCCGGACAGATGGGAGTTCTTC. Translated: CASSPPDRWEFF.